This T cell receptor beta chain came from a study of tumor and adjacent non-tumor tissue in lung cancer. The library came from three nested PCR rounds adapted from ARM-PCR protocols. A single record per CDR3 protein comes from TCRdb applying MiXCR to the multiplex PCR reads. Here the sample spans under 150,000 distinct CDR3 sequences, around three fifths being singletons. No cell sorting was done before RNA was extracted from the tissue. There are 14 residues in the CDR3. CDR1 SQVTM and CDR2 ANQGSEA come from the germline V gene. The gene calls are TRBV29-1 and TRBJ2-7; 10 bases are a match to TRBD2. The sample consisted of lung tumor tissue. The TCR sequence derives from a man in his thirties or forties with non-small cell lung cancer. CDR3 bases: TGCAAGGTTGCATTCGGCCTAGCGGGAGACGAGCAGTACTTC. This sequence encodes CKVAFGLAGDEQYF.